This TCR beta chain originates from a study of shared clonotypes between healthy human individuals. General study points: Memory subsets had estimated richness that was generally smaller than that of naive subsets.

Terminally differentiated effector memory CD45RA+ cells were excluded by CCR7 positive selection of CD45RO-negative cells. The protocol was immunoSEQ multiplex PCR, while the TCRdb copy is restricted to in-frame clones and leaves out a portion. The top ten clones hold about 1.1% of a sample with some 2.1 million clones, approximately 94% of them seen once. This CDR3 spans 12 amino acids. CDR1 and CDR2 from the germline V gene are SQVTM and ANQGSEA. Trimming removed 7 bases at V and 4 bases at J, with 13 bases between. Turning to this clone: Its matching antigen is unknown.

This chain connects TRBV29-1 to TRBJ1-2; weak D call: TRBD1 (5 bases). Sequencing was done on a sample of naive CD8+ T cells sorted from blood. This clonotype originated in a man younger than 30 in good health. The CDR3: CSATGDLYGYTF. As DNA, the CDR3 is TGCAGCGCAACGGGGGACCTCTATGGCTACACCTTC.